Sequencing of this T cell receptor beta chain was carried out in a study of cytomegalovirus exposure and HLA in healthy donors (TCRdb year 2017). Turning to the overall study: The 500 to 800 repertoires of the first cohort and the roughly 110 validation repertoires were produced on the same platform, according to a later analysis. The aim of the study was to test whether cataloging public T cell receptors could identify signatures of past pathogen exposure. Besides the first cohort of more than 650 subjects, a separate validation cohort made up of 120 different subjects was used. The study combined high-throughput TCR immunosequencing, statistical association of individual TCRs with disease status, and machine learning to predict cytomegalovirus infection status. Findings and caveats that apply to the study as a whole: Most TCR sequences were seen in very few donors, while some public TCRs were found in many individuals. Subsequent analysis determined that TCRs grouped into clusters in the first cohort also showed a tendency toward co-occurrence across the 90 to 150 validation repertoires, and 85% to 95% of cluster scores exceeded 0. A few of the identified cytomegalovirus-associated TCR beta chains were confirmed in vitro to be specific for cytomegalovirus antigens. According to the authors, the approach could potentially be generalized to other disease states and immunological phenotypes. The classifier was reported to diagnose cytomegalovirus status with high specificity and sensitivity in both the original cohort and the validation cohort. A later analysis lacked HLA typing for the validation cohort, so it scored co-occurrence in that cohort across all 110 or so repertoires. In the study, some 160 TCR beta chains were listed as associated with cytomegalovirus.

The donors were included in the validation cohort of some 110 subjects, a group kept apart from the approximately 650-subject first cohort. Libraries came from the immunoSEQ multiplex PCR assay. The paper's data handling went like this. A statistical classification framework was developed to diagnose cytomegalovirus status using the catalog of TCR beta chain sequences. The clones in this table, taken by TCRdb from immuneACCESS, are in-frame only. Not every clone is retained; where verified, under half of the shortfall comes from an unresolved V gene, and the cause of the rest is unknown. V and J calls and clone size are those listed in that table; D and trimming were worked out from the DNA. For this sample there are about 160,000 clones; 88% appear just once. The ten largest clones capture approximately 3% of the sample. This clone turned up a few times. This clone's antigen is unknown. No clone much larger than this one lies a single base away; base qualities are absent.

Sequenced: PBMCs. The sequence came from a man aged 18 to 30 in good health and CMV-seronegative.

Here is the DNA: TGTGCCAGTAGTATCGTAACAGGGGACCAGCCCCAGCATTTT. Translated, this gives CASSIVTGDQPQHF. The rearrangement combines TRBV19 with TRBJ1-5, and 7 bases in between align with TRBD1. Per the germline V gene (reference sequence), LNHDA is the CDR1 and SQIVND is the CDR2. For this chain, trimming is 3 bases at the V end and 7 bases at the J end, and the number of junction bases without a gene match is 6. The CDR3, cysteine through phenylalanine, is 14 amino acids long. CDR3 DNA is the only sequence kept; it has 42 bases, read in frame from the first base. The reference TRBV19 and TRBJ1-5 proteins fill in what lies around the CDR3, so the full variable domain reads DGGITQSPKYLFRKEGQNVTLSCEQNLNHDAMYWYRQDPGQGLRLIYYSQIVNDFQKGDIAEGYSVSREKKESFPLTVTSAQKNPTAFYLCASSIVTGDQPQHFGDGTRLSIL.